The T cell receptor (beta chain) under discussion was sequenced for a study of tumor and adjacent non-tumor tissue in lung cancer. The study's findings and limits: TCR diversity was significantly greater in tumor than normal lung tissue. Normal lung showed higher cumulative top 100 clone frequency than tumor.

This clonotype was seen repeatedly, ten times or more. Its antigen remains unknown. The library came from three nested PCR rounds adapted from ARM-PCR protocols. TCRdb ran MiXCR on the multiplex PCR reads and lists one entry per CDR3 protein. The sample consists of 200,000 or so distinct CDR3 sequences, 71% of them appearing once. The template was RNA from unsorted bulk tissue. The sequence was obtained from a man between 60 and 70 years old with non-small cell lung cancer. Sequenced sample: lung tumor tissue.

CDR3 DNA sequence: TGCGCCAGCAGCCAAGAGGCCTTTCAGGGACGCGGCTACACCTTC. Translating it yields CASSQEAFQGRGYTF. The chain recombines TRBV4-3 with TRBJ1-2; tentatively, D is TRBD1 (5 bases). In germline, CDR1 is LGHNA, CDR2 YSLEER. The CDR3 sequence is 15 residues long. Trimming took 0 bases from V and 8 from J, leaving 16 bases between them.